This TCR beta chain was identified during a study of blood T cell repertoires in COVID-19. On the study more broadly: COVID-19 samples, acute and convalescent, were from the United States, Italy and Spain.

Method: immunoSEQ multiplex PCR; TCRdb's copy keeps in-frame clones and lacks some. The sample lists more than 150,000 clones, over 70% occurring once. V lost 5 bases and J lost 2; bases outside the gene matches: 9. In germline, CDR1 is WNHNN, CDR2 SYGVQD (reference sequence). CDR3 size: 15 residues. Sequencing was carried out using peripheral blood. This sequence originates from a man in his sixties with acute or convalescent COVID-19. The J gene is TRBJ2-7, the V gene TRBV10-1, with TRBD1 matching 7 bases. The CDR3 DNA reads TGCGCCAGCAGTTCTGACAGGGCAAGGACCTACGAGCAGTACTTC. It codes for CASSSDRARTYEQYF.